A selection of T cell receptor beta chains follows, all from one sample in a study of CD8 T cells in Susac syndrome. TCRdb re-called the immunoSEQ multiplex PCR reads through MiXCR, storing one row per CDR3 protein. The data contain 150,000 to 200,000 distinct CDR3 sequences, more than 85% of them seen just once; the ten biggest clones take up about 0.1%. The sequenced material came from CD4+ T cells from PBMCs. These receptors were taken from a human donor with Susac syndrome. CDR3s include the opening cysteine and the closing phenylalanine or tryptophan. A D gene is named only where the DNA matches it firmly. A row's size may be missing; if present it is once, few, many or a size class.

>.|.|TRBJ1-2|TRBV6-6
CASSYPMEVRHYGYTF
TGTGCCAGCAGTTACCCTATGGAGGTTAGGCACTATGGCTACACCTTC
>.|TRBD1|TRBJ2-1|TRBV10-3
CAISPGTGGGVSSYNEQFF
TGTGCCATCAGCCCCGGGACAGGGGGCGGAGTGAGCTCCTACAATGAGCAGTTCTTC
>once|.|TRBJ2-5|TRBV5-1
CASSLRGIQETQYF
TGCGCCAGCAGCTTGCGTGGCATCCAAGAGACCCAGTACTTC
>.|TRBD2|TRBJ2-2|TRBV6-1
CASRPLGLAGGRTGELFF
TGTGCCAGCAGACCACTGGGTCTAGCGGGGGGGCGTACCGGGGAGCTGTTTTTT
>.|.|TRBJ1-1|TRBV2
CASSEQSLFF
TGTGCCAGCAGTGAACAATCACTCTTCTTT
>.|TRBD1|TRBJ2-1|TRBV7-3
CASSLNRGRGNEQFF
TGTGCCAGCAGCTTAAACAGGGGGCGAGGGAATGAGCAGTTCTTC
>.|.|TRBJ2-2|TRBV18
CASSPSSGLANTGELFF
TGTGCCAGCTCACCCTCGAGCGGGTTAGCGAACACCGGGGAGCTGTTTTTT
>.|TRBD2|TRBJ2-7|TRBV2
CASSEEWGGYEQYF
TGTGCCAGCAGTGAAGAGTGGGGGGGCTACGAGCAGTACTTC
>.|.|TRBJ1-3|TRBV30
CAWRASGNTIYF
TGTGCCTGGAGGGCTTCCGGAAACACCATATATTTT
>.|.|TRBJ1-2|TRBV12-3/TRBV12-4
CASSLRAIGYTF
TGTGCCAGCAGTTTAAGGGCCATCGGCTACACCTTC
>.|.|TRBJ1-2|TRBV13
CASRIGGERSYTF
TGTGCCAGCAGAATCGGCGGGGAACGCAGCTACACCTTC
>.|.|TRBJ2-3|TRBV2
CASRQQARGDTQYF
TGTGCCAGCAGGCAACAGGCTCGGGGAGATACGCAGTATTTT
>.|.|TRBJ1-5|TRBV19
CASGEGWGNQPQHF
TGTGCCAGCGGGGAGGGTTGGGGCAATCAGCCCCAGCATTTT
>.|TRBD1|TRBJ1-1|TRBV6-2/TRBV6-3
CASRPGGAFF
TGTGCCAGCAGGCCAGGGGGAGCTTTCTTT
>.|TRBD1|TRBJ1-2|TRBV10-3
CAIRTGDVGYGYTF
TGTGCCATCAGGACAGGGGACGTAGGCTATGGCTACACCTTC
>.|TRBD2|TRBJ2-1|TRBV5-4
CASSLGGLANNEQFF
TGTGCCAGCAGCTTGGGCGGACTAGCGAACAATGAGCAGTTCTTC
>.|.|TRBJ1-2|TRBV5-1
CASSLSAGSAGYTF
TGCGCCAGCAGCTTGAGCGCAGGGAGCGCCGGCTACACCTTC
>few|TRBD1|TRBJ1-5|TRBV2
CASTRGNSNQPQHF
TGTGCCAGCACCAGGGGGAATAGCAATCAGCCCCAGCATTTT
>.|TRBD1|TRBJ1-1|TRBV29-1
CSVDKGGWAEAFF
TGCAGCGTTGACAAAGGGGGCTGGGCTGAAGCTTTCTTT
>.|.|TRBJ2-5|TRBV28
CASSFGGQETQYF
TGTGCTAGCAGCTTTGGGGGGCAAGAGACCCAGTACTTC
>once|.|TRBJ1-1|TRBV28
CASRSEFRGRTEAFF
TGTGCCAGCAGGTCTGAATTCAGGGGTAGGACTGAAGCTTTCTTT
>once|.|TRBJ2-3|TRBV19
CASSAAIADDTQYF
TGTGCCAGTAGTGCTGCGATAGCGGACGATACGCAGTATTTT
>.|.|TRBJ1-5|TRBV2
CASSPNKSGGNQPQHF
TGTGCCAGCAGTCCCAATAAGTCCGGGGGCAATCAGCCCCAGCATTTT
>.|.|TRBJ2-7|TRBV20-1
CSATQGSLYEQYF
TGCAGTGCTACGCAGGGAAGTCTCTACGAGCAGTACTTC
>.|TRBD1|TRBJ2-5|TRBV10-3
CAISGQGGETQYF
TGTGCCATCAGCGGACAGGGAGGAGAGACCCAGTACTTC
>.|.|TRBJ1-1|TRBV21-1
CASSKRVDWRAFF
TGTGCCAGCAGCAAGCGGGTAGACTGGAGGGCTTTCTTT
>.|.|TRBJ2-2|TRBV12-3/TRBV12-4
CASSGRNTGELFF
TGTGCCAGCAGTGGACGAAACACCGGGGAGCTGTTTTTT
>.|.|TRBJ2-2|TRBV12-3/TRBV12-4
CASSVKQGFGTGELFF
TGTGCCAGCAGCGTTAAACAGGGTTTTGGCACCGGGGAGCTGTTTTTT
>.|.|TRBJ2-3|TRBV28
CASSSPGPSDTQYF
TGTGCCAGCAGTTCCCCGGGGCCCTCAGATACGCAGTATTTT
>.|.|TRBJ2-1|TRBV7-3
CASSTSGSYEQFF
TGTGCCAGCAGCACAAGCGGCTCATATGAGCAGTTCTTC
>.|TRBD1|TRBJ2-7|TRBV2
CASTDRASSYEQYF
TGTGCCAGCACAGACAGGGCCTCCTCCTACGAGCAGTACTTC
>.|.|TRBJ2-5|TRBV7-3
CASSPDGVETQYF
TGTGCCAGCAGCCCCGATGGGGTAGAGACCCAGTACTTC
>once|TRBD1|TRBJ2-1|TRBV5-1
CASSPPGQRNNEQFF
TGCGCCAGCAGCCCCCCGGGACAGAGAAACAATGAGCAGTTCTTC
>.|.|TRBJ2-7|TRBV29-1
CSVEAGSDEQYF
TGCAGCGTTGAAGCAGGTAGCGACGAGCAGTACTTC